The clone carrying this T cell receptor (beta chain) was seen just once. Its antigen is not identified. These data originate in a study of T cell responses to AZD1222 COVID-19 vaccine. Overall study results and limits: Rises in breadth and depth of Spike-specific TCRs came after two AZD1222 doses. Unmutated variant regions are reportedly the target of nearly half of TCRs that are spike-specific. Dominant CD4 TCR responses targeted spike regions 160-218 and 743-854. Donors, mostly white British, included more females; clonal diversity was possibly underestimated.

Data came from immunoSEQ multiplex PCR; TCRdb stores just in-frame clones and leaves some out. The sample has some 93,000 clones, approximately 88% seen once. V was shortened by 1 base and J by 0 bases, with 12 bases between the two germline ends. Germline CDR1 and CDR2: MNHNS and SASEGT. The CDR3 runs to 16 residues. The sequence came from an adult who received the AZD1222 COVID-19 vaccine. Here the sequenced sample was peripheral blood, taken 28 days after the second AZD1222 dose. This chain uses TRBV6-1 with TRBJ2-5; D not resolved. The CDR3 sequence is CASSEVIQAYQETQYF. As DNA, the CDR3 is TGTGCCAGCAGTGAAGTAATTCAGGCTTACCAAGAGACCCAGTACTTC.